This T cell receptor beta chain was identified during a study of OX40 agonist ivuxolimab in advanced cancers. About the study: The study treated patients with ivuxolimab, an agonistic anti-OX40 (CD134) antibody.

Using immunoSEQ multiplex PCR, the repertoire was profiled, and TCRdb retains in-frame clones only, with some absent. The top ten hold 15% to 20% of the sample, which has several thousand clones, about 87% seen once. Source: CD4+ or CD8+ T cells sorted from blood, taken in a trial of the OX40 agonist ivuxolimab. The receptor was derived from an adult with an advanced solid tumor such as melanoma, head and neck, liver or kidney cancer.

The CDR3: CASSSRTGKIRVLTF. DNA of the CDR3: TGTGCCAGCAGTTCCCGGACAGGGAAAATTAGGGTCCTGACTTTC. This chain links TRBV28 with TRBJ2-6; 8 nucleotides match TRBD1. The CDR3 covers 15 residues. Germline lookup yields CDR1 MDHEN and CDR2 SYDVKM. After removal of 4 bases from V and 13 bases from J, the junction contained 12 bases not matched to a gene.